The 16 T cell receptor beta chains given below trace back to one sample, sequenced in a study of spatial heterogeneity in lung cancer (dated by TCRdb to the late 2010s). The time point label, read with the paper, signifies: blood at routine non-recurrence follow-up after resection. Library construction relied on 5' RACE. The data were produced on a NextSeq 500. TCRdb reprocessing: public reads trimmed at Q25 with fastp, clones called with MiXCR, in-frame beta chains kept. A single entry per CDR3 protein holds the most common genes and DNA from its merged rows. This sample comprises approximately 100,000 distinct CDR3 sequences, roughly 19% of them detected only once. The top ten constitute around a fifth of the sample. The sequenced sample was PBMCs, obtained at follow-up. These receptors were collected from a male donor with early-stage non-small cell lung cancer.

The sample holds a few counts of this clonotype. The chain combines TRBV29-1 with TRBJ2-3; 10 bases match TRBD1. The V segment lost 3 bases and the J segment 3 bases; nucleotides outside the gene matches: 15. The germline gives CDR1 SQVTM, CDR2 ANQGSEA. The CDR3 spans 18 residues. CDR3: CSVEPPLRPGQGTDTQYF. In DNA form, the CDR3 reads TGCAGCGTTGAGCCCCCCCTACGTCCGGGACAGGGGACAGATACGCAGTATTTT.

V usage is TRBV6-6 and J usage is TRBJ1-2; D unresolved. CDR3 length: 13 amino acids. V lost 7 bases, J lost 0 bases, and 9 bases lay in between. CDR1 MNHNY and CDR2 SVGAGI come from the germline V gene (reference sequence). The CDR3 nucleotides read TGTGCCAGCAATTTGGGGACTAACTATGGCTACACCTTC. It encodes CASNLGTNYGYTF.

The CDR3 nucleotides are TGTGCCAGCAGAGTAGCGGGAGGGCCCTCGGATGAGCAGTTCTTC. This codes for CASRVAGGPSDEQFF. The V call is TRBV6-5, the J call TRBJ2-1; TRBD2 matches 11 bases. The germline CDR1 and CDR2 sequences are MNHEY and SVGAGI. This CDR3 comprises 15 residues. V trimming: 6 bases; J trimming: 8 bases; junction bases outside the gene matches: 9.

This chain links TRBV20-1 with TRBJ2-3, with D possibly TRBD2 on 6 matching bases. Trimming shortened V by 2 bases and J by 0 bases, and 27 bases separated the two germline ends. This CDR3 is 20 amino acids long. Germline V gives CDR1 DFQATT, CDR2 SNEGSKA (reference sequence). The CDR3 sequence is CSARPLDGAEGEASTDTQYF. In DNA form, the CDR3 reads TGCAGTGCTAGACCGCTCGACGGAGCGGAAGGGGAGGCTAGCACAGATACGCAGTATTTT.

This clonotype was picked up many times. V usage is TRBV2 and J usage is TRBJ2-1; D uncertain. Trimming pared 3 bases from V and 6 bases from J, leaving 12 bases between. CDR1 and CDR2 (germline): SNHLY, FYNNEI. CDR3 length: 14 amino acids. The CDR3 protein is CASSEVRLGNEQFF. The DNA for the CDR3 is TGTGCCAGCAGTGAGGTCCGCCTAGGCAATGAGCAGTTCTTC.

This clonotype was counted between two and nine times. The chain carries TRBV5-1 and TRBJ2-7; TRBD1 matches at 8 bases. CDR3 size: 12 residues. Germline CDR1 is SGHRS and CDR2 is YFSETQ. V shed 3 bases, J shed 9 bases, and the junction held 5 bases outside the gene matches. Written as DNA, the CDR3 is TGCGCCAGCAGCTCAGACAGGGGAGGGCAGTACTTC. It encodes CASSSDRGGQYF.

This clonotype has a handful of counts. The V gene is TRBV5-4, the J gene TRBJ2-1; 11 bases agree with TRBD2. The CDR3 covers 16 residues. The J segment lost 7 bases and the V segment lost 8 bases, leaving 14 bases of the junction unmatched. CDR1 is SGHNT, CDR2 YYREEE, per germline (reference sequence). The CDR3 loop reads CASPPPGVAGGNEQFF. CDR3 in DNA: TGTGCCAGTCCGCCCCCCGGGGTAGCGGGGGGGAATGAGCAGTTCTTC.

This clonotype was seen repeatedly, ten times or more. V usage is TRBV5-1 and J usage is TRBJ2-1; D possibly corresponds to TRBD1 (6 bases). The V and J ends lost 3 bases and 2 bases respectively, with 9 bases between them. Germline-derived CDR1 and CDR2 are SGHRS and YFSETQ. The CDR3 consists of 14 residues. CDR3 region: CASSSDSTYNEQFF. The CDR3 nucleotides read TGCGCCAGCAGCTCGGACAGCACCTACAATGAGCAGTTCTTC.

This clonotype has only a few counts. The chain joins TRBV7-2 to TRBJ2-3; the D gene is possibly TRBD1 (5 bases). Germline V gene sequence: CDR1 SGHTA, CDR2 FQGNSA. Trimming removed 1 base from V and 7 bases from J, with 18 bases in between. The CDR3 spans 16 residues. The CDR3 sequence is CASSLVFQGFSNTQYF. DNA of the CDR3: TGTGCCAGCAGCTTAGTGTTCCAGGGCTTCTCGAATACGCAGTATTTT.

This clonotype was seen a few times. The chain couples TRBV6-1 to TRBJ1-6; D uncertain. The V gene's germline CDR1 is MNHNS and CDR2 SASEGT. The CDR3 extends over 13 amino acids. The germline V and J ends were trimmed by 7 bases and 1 base, with 5 bases remaining between them. Here the CDR3 DNA reads TGTGCCAGCACTCGGTCCTATAATTCACCCCTCCACTTT. Translating it yields CASTRSYNSPLHF.

The sample holds a few counts of this clonotype. The V and J genes are TRBV20-1 and TRBJ2-7; the match to TRBD1 covers 8 bases. This CDR3 comprises 15 residues. Losses at the gene ends were 2 bases for V and 1 base for J; bases not matched to a gene: 7. CDR1 DFQATT and CDR2 SNEGSKA come from the germline V gene (reference sequence). The CDR3 reads CSARKGTGGSYEQYF. As DNA, the CDR3 is TGCAGTGCTAGAAAAGGGACAGGTGGATCCTACGAGCAGTACTTC.

This clonotype appeared a few times. The chain employs TRBV6-6 and TRBJ1-5, with D unclear. V was shortened by 5 bases and J by 2 bases, with 10 bases between the two germline ends. The germline V gene has CDR1 MNHNY and CDR2 SVGAGI (reference sequence). CDR3 length: 14 residues. The CDR3 DNA follows: TGTGCCAGCAGTCAAGGAGGTGGCAATCAGCCCCAGCATTTT. It codes for CASSQGGGNQPQHF.

This clonotype was counted only a few times. The chain joins TRBV5-1 to TRBJ1-1; no reliable D call. V was cut by 1 base and J by 2 bases, with 9 bases left in between. The germline CDR1 and CDR2 sequences are SGHRS and YFSETQ. The CDR3 has 14 residues. The CDR3 loop reads CASSLTLANTEAFF. The CDR3 DNA is TGCGCCAGCAGCTTGACTTTGGCTAACACTGAAGCTTTCTTT.

This clonotype appeared a few times. The V call is TRBV19, the J call TRBJ1-5; 12 positions agree with TRBD1. Unmatched junction bases numbered 7, after V lost 5 bases and J lost 5 bases. This CDR3 has 16 residues. Germline lookup yields CDR1 LNHDA and CDR2 SQIVND (reference sequence). The CDR3 spells CASSFEGTGGDQPQHF. CDR3 bases: TGTGCCAGTAGTTTCGAAGGGACAGGGGGCGATCAGCCCCAGCATTTT.

Only a few counts were recorded for this clonotype. The chain carries TRBV7-9 and TRBJ2-7; unclear D gene. The V end lost 5 bases, the J end lost 4 bases, and 15 bases lay between the germline ends. Germline-derived CDR1 and CDR2 are SEHNR and FQNEAQ (reference sequence). This CDR3 spans 14 amino acids. CDR3 sequence (DNA): TGTGCCAGCAGCAATTACTTATTCGGATACGAGCAGTACTTC. Amino acid sequence: CASSNYLFGYEQYF.

The CDR3 spells CASSSQGGTEAFF. CDR3 sequence (DNA): TGTGCCAGCAGCTCACAGGGTGGGACTGAAGCTTTCTTT. The chain recombines TRBV7-9 with TRBJ1-1, with D perhaps TRBD1 (6 bases). The CDR3 has 13 amino acids. V lost 4 bases to trimming and J lost 5 bases, with 11 bases between them. Germline V gene lookup returns CDR1 SEHNR and CDR2 FQNEAQ (reference sequence). Complete variable domain (other parts from reference TRBV7-9 and TRBJ1-1): DTGVSQNPRHKITKRGQNVTFRCDPISEHNRLYWYRQTLGQGPEFLTYFQNEAQLEKSRLLSDRFSAERPKGSFSTLEIQRTEQGDSAMYLCASSSQGGTEAFFGQGTRLTVV.